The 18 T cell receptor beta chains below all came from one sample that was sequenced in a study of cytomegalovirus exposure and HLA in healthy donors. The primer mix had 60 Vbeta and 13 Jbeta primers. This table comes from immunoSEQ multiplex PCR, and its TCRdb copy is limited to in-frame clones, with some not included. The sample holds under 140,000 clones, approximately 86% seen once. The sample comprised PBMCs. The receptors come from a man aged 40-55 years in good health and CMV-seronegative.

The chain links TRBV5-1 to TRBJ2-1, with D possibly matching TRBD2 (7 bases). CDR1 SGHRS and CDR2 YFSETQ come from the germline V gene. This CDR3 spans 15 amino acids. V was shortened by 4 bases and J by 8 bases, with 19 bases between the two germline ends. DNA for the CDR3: TGCGCCAGCAGCCAGGCCGGGGGGCGCCGCGATGAGCAGTTCTTC. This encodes CASSQAGGRRDEQFF.

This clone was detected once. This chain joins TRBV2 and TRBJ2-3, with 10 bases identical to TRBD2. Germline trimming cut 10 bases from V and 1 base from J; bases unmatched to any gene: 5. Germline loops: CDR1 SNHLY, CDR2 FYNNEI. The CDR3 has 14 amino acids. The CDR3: CANGLADRTDTQYF. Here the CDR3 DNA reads TGTGCCAACGGACTAGCGGACCGCACAGATACGCAGTATTTT.

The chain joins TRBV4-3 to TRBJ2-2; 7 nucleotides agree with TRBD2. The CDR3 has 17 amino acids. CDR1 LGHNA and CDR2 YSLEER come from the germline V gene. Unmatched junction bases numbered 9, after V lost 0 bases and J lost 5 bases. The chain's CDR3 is CASSQEVRGLGTGELFF. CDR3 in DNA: TGCGCCAGCAGCCAAGAAGTGCGGGGGTTGGGGACCGGGGAGCTGTTTTTT.

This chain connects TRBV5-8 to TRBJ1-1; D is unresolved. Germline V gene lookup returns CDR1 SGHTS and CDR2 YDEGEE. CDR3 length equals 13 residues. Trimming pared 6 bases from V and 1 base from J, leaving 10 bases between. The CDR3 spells CASISVPNTEAFF. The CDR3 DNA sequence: TGTGCCAGCATAAGCGTCCCGAACACTGAAGCTTTCTTT.

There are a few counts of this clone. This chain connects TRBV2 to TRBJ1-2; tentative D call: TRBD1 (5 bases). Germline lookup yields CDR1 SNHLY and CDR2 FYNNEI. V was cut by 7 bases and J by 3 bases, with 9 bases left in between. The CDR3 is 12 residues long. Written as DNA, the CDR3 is TGTGCCAGCACCGAAGGGGACTATGGCTACACCTTC. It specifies CASTEGDYGYTF.

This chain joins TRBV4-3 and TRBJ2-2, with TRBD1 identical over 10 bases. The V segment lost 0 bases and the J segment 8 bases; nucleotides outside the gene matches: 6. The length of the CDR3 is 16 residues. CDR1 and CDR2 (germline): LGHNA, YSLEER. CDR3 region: CASSQEGTGVLGELFF. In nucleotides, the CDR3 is TGCGCCAGCAGCCAAGAGGGGACAGGGGTGTTAGGGGAGCTGTTTTTT.

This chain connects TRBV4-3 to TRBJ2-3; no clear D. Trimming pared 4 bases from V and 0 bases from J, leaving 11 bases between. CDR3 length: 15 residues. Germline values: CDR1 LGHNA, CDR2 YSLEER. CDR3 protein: CASSLSASSTDTQYF. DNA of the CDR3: TGCGCCAGCAGCCTCAGCGCTTCTAGCACAGATACGCAGTATTTT.

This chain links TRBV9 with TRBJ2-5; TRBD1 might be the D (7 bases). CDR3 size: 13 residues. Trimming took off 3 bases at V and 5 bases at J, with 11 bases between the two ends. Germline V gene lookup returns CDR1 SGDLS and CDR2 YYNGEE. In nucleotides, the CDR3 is TGTGCCAGCAGCGGATCAGGGGGGGAGACCCAGTACTTC. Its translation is CASSGSGGETQYF.

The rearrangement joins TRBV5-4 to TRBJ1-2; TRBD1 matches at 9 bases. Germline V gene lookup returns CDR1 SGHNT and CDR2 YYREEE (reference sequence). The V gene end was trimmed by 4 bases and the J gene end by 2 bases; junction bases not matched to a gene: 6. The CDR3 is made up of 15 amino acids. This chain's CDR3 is CASSTQGARNYGYTF. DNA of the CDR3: TGTGCCAGCAGCACACAGGGGGCGCGCAACTATGGCTACACCTTC.

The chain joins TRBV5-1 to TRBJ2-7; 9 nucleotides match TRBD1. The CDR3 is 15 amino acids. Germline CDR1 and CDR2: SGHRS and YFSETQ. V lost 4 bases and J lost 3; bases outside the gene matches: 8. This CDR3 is CASSLGQGLIYEQYF. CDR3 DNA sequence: TGCGCCAGCAGCCTGGGACAGGGCCTAATCTACGAGCAGTACTTC.

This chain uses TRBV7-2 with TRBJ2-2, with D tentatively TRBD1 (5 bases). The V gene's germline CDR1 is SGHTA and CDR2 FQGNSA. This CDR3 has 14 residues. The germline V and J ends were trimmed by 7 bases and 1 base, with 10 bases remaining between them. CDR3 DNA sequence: TGTGCCAGCAACCCCGGACAGAACACCGGGGAGCTGTTTTTT. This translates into CASNPGQNTGELFF.

CDR3 region: CASSEEQGQSKQAKNIQYF. DNA for the CDR3: TGTGCCAGCAGTGAAGAACAGGGACAATCTAAGCAAGCCAAAAACATTCAGTACTTC. The gene calls are TRBV6-1 and TRBJ2-4; D may be TRBD1 (6 bases). This CDR3 spans 19 amino acids. V gave up 1 base and J gave up 0 bases, with 19 bases separating them. Germline-derived CDR1 and CDR2 are MNHNS and SASEGT.

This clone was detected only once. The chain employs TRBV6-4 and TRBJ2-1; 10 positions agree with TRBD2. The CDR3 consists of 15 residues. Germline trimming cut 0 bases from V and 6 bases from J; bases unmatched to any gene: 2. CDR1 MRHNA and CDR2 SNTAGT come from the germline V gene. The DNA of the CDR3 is TGTGCCAGCAGTGACTCAAGCGGGGGGGCCAATGAGCAGTTCTTC. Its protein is CASSDSSGGANEQFF.

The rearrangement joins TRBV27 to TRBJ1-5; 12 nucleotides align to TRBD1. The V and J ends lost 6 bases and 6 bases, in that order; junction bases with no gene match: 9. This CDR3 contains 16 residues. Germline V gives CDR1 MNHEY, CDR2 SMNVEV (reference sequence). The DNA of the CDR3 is TGTGCCAGCAGGAAAGGGGACAGGGGGCGAGTTCAGCCCCAGCATTTT. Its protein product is CASRKGDRGRVQPQHF.

The CDR3 region is CASSGPSGARTDTQYF. DNA of the CDR3: TGTGCCAGCAGCGGGCCTAGCGGGGCTCGCACAGATACGCAGTATTTT. The V and J genes are TRBV5-4 and TRBJ2-3; 9 positions agree with TRBD2. Germline CDR1 reads SGHNT; CDR2 reads YYREEE (reference sequence). The CDR3 runs to 16 residues. Germline trimming cut 4 bases from V and 1 base from J; bases unmatched to any gene: 7.

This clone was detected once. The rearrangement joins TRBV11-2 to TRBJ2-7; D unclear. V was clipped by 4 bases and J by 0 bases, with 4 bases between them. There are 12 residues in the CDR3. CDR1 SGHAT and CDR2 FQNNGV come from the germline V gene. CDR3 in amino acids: CASSSFSYEQYF. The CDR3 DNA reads TGTGCCAGCAGCTCCTTCTCCTACGAGCAGTACTTC.

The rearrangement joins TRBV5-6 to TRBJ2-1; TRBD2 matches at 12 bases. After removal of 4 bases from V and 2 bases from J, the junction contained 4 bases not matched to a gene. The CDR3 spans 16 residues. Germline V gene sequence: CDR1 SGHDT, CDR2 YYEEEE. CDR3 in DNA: TGTGCCAGCAGCCTAGGACTAGCGGGGACCTACAATGAGCAGTTCTTC. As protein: CASSLGLAGTYNEQFF.

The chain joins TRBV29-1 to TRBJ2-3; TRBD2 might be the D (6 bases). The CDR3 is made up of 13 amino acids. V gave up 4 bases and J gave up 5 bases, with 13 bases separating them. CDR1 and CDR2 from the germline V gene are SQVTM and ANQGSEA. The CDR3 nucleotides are TGCAGCGTTGTACCGTGGGGAGGAGATACGCAGTATTTT. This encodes CSVVPWGGDTQYF.